Listed below are T cell receptor beta chains from one sample, sequenced in a study of blood T cell repertoires in COVID-19. The protocol was immunoSEQ multiplex PCR, while the TCRdb copy is restricted to in-frame clones and leaves out a portion. This repertoire shows 370,000 or so clones, 80% to 90% found once; its top ten account for under 1.5%. Sequencing was done on a sample of PBMCs or T cells enriched from blood (not recorded which). The origin of the receptors is a young man who had recovered from COVID-19. CDR3s include the opening cysteine and the closing phenylalanine or tryptophan. A D gene is named only where the DNA matches it firmly. The size field is filled for only some rows; it gives once, few, many or a size class.

d_call | j_call | clone_size | v_call | cdr3_nt | cdr3_aa
NA | TRBJ1-1 | NA | TRBV30 | TGTGCCTGGAGTGTCCGGGGGGGGTGGAACACTGAAGCTTTCTTT | CAWSVRGGWNTEAFF
NA | TRBJ1-3 | NA | TRBV6-5 | TGTGCCAGCAGTTACCCAGGGAGGATCTCTGGAAACACCATATATTTT | CASSYPGRISGNTIYF
NA | TRBJ1-1 | NA | TRBV5-8 | TGTGCCAGCAGCCACAGGAACACTGAAGCTTTCTTT | CASSHRNTEAFF
TRBD1 | TRBJ2-1 | NA | TRBV18 | TGTGCCAGCTCACCTAGGACAGGGGCCTCATACAATGAGCAGTTCTTC | CASSPRTGASYNEQFF
TRBD1 | TRBJ1-5 | NA | TRBV19 | TGTGCCAGTAGTGGGGGGACAGTTAGCAATCAGCCCCAGCATTTT | CASSGGTVSNQPQHF
NA | TRBJ2-3 | NA | TRBV7-9 | TGTGCCAGCAGCCTAGAGGGGGGAGGGGACCAGTATTTT | CASSLEGGGDQYF
NA | TRBJ1-1 | NA | TRBV7-8 | TGTGCCAGCAGCTTAGCGAGTCAGGGGCTATGGGTGGGCACTGAAGCTTTCTTT | CASSLASQGLWVGTEAFF
NA | TRBJ1-3 | NA | TRBV3-1/TRBV3-2 | TGTGCCAGCAGCCGCGCGGGTCCCGGAAACACCATATATTTT | CASSRAGPGNTIYF
NA | TRBJ2-7 | NA | TRBV19 | TGTGCCAGTGCCCCGCGGGGGCCCTCCTACGAGCAGTACTTC | CASAPRGPSYEQYF
NA | TRBJ1-2 | NA | TRBV27 | TGTGCCAGCAGTACCAGGGGTGGCTATGGCTACACCTTC | CASSTRGGYGYTF
NA | TRBJ2-7 | NA | TRBV3-1/TRBV3-2 | TGTGCCAGCAGCCAATTCCACAGGACCTACGAGCAGTACTTC | CASSQFHRTYEQYF
TRBD1 | TRBJ2-5 | NA | TRBV10-3 | TGTGCCATCCGCACGGACAGGGGCCCGGAGACCCAGTACTTC | CAIRTDRGPETQYF
TRBD2 | TRBJ2-5 | NA | TRBV19 | TGTGCCAGTGCCCCTTCTAGCGGGGTTGGGACCCAGTACTTC | CASAPSSGVGTQYF
NA | TRBJ1-2 | NA | TRBV3-1/TRBV3-2 | TGTGCCAGCAGCCATCCCACTCAAGGCTACACCTTC | CASSHPTQGYTF
NA | TRBJ1-4 | NA | TRBV19 | TGTGCCAGTAGCCTGACAGGTCGTAATGAAAAACTGTTTTTT | CASSLTGRNEKLFF
NA | TRBJ1-1 | NA | TRBV6-5 | TGTGCCAGCAGTTACGGGGGGGTCAGGTGGTTTGGAGCTTTCTTT | CASSYGGVRWFGAFF
TRBD2 | TRBJ2-2 | few | TRBV28 | TGTGCCAGCAGACCCTCCGGGACTACGGGCAGAGGGGAGCTGTTTTTT | CASRPSGTTGRGELFF
TRBD1 | TRBJ1-2 | NA | TRBV2 | TGTGCCAGCAGCCCTGGGGTTTCGGCGGACAGGGCCACCTTC | CASSPGVSADRATF
NA | TRBJ2-7 | NA | TRBV19 | TGTGCCAGTAGCCCAAATACATATTCCTACGAGCAGTACTTC | CASSPNTYSYEQYF
TRBD1 | TRBJ1-3 | NA | TRBV7-2 | TGTGCCAGCAGCACTCGACAGGGGGTGAGAAACACCATATATTTT | CASSTRQGVRNTIYF
NA | TRBJ1-4 | few | TRBV5-1 | TGCGCCAGCAGCTTGAATGGGGGGAATGAAAAACTGTTTTTT | CASSLNGGNEKLFF
NA | TRBJ2-5 | NA | TRBV7-9 | TGTGCCAGCAGCTTACTCGAGACCCAGTACTTC | CASSLLETQYF
TRBD1 | TRBJ1-1 | NA | TRBV7-9 | TGTGCCAGCAGCAACCTGGACAGGGGGATGCCTGAAGCTTTCTTT | CASSNLDRGMPEAFF
TRBD1 | TRBJ1-4 | NA | TRBV3-1/TRBV3-2 | TGTGCCAGCAGCCCCGGGACAGCTCTCCGGGAAAAACTGTTTTTT | CASSPGTALREKLFF